These 26 T cell receptor beta chains were sequenced from one sample in a study of blood T cell repertoires in COVID-19. Produced via immunoSEQ multiplex PCR; TCRdb's table is partial and in-frame only. The sample has fewer than 250,000 clones; more than 75% are singletons. The sequencing input was peripheral blood. Receptor source: a man aged 40-49 years with acute or convalescent COVID-19.

V is TRBV30 and J is TRBJ2-7; D perhaps matches TRBD2 (6 bases). The germline V gene has CDR1 GTSNPN and CDR2 SVGIG (reference sequence). The CDR3 has 18 amino acids. Trimming left V 0 bases short and J 0 bases short, with 21 bases between. CDR3 DNA sequence: TGTGCCTGGAGTGTACTCCGGGGGAGCGGACCCAGCTCCTACGAGCAGTACTTC. This encodes CAWSVLRGSGPSSYEQYF.

The V and J genes are TRBV30 and TRBJ2-5, with 7 bases fitting TRBD1. The V and J ends lost 2 bases and 5 bases, in that order; junction bases with no gene match: 5. Looked up from germline, CDR1 is GTSNPN and CDR2 is SVGIG (reference sequence). This CDR3 is built from 13 residues. This CDR3 reads CAWSIRTGETQYF. The CDR3 nucleotides read TGTGCCTGGAGTATTAGGACAGGCGAGACCCAGTACTTC.

This clone was counted between two and nine times. V and J are TRBV5-4 and TRBJ1-6; 7 nucleotides line up with TRBD1. CDR3 length: 15 residues. The germline gives CDR1 SGHNT, CDR2 YYREEE (reference sequence). J lost 7 bases, V lost 3 bases, and 7 bases had no gene match. The CDR3 nucleotides are TGTGCCAGCAGCTCTGGCGGGACAGACAATTCACCCCTCCACTTT. This codes for CASSSGGTDNSPLHF.

In the case of this clone: The sample has other DNA sequences that encode this CDR3 too. The V and J genes are TRBV11-2 and TRBJ1-2; tentatively, D is TRBD1 (6 bases). Trimming left V 6 bases short and J 2 bases short, with 10 bases between. This CDR3 contains 13 residues. From germline, CDR1 is SGHAT and CDR2 FQNNGV. The CDR3 DNA sequence: TGTGCCAGCAGTCCCGGACAGAACTATGGCTACACCTTC. It codes for CASSPGQNYGYTF.

The table lists this clone with a few counts. The rearrangement joins TRBV19 to TRBJ1-5; D uncertain. This CDR3 region has 16 residues. Germline lookup yields CDR1 LNHDA and CDR2 SQIVND (reference sequence). V lost 3 bases and J lost 5, with 17 bases in between. CDR3 DNA: TGTGCCAGTAGTATCCTCTCGGGGAGGCGGCATCAGCCCCAGCATTTT. This codes for CASSILSGRRHQPQHF.

The chain joins TRBV3-1 (or the pseudogene TRBV3-2) to TRBJ2-1, with 8 bases lining up with TRBD1. The V gene's germline CDR1 is LGHDT and CDR2 YNNKEL (reference sequence). The CDR3 loop spans 18 amino acids. Trimming cost V 1 base and J 5 bases; bases outside gene matches: 13. The CDR3 sequence is CASSQGQGAPARNNEQFF. The DNA of the CDR3 is TGTGCCAGCAGCCAAGGGCAGGGGGCTCCCGCTAGGAACAATGAGCAGTTCTTC.

This clone was observed a handful of times. This sequence joins TRBV29-1 and TRBJ1-2, with TRBD1 matching 10 bases. The junction had 2 bases not matched to a gene; V was cut back by 4 bases and J by 3 bases. The length of the CDR3 is 13 residues. CDR1 and CDR2 from the germline V gene are SQVTM and ANQGSEA. The chain's CDR3 is CSVGGTGDYGYTF. The CDR3 region has the DNA TGCAGCGTTGGCGGGACAGGGGACTATGGCTACACCTTC. The whole variable domain, filled in from reference TRBV29-1 and TRBJ1-2, reads SAVISQKPSRDICQRGTSLTIQCQVDSQVTMMFWYRQQPGQSLTLIATANQGSEATYESGFVIDKFPISRPNLTFSTLTVSNMSPEDSSIYLCSVGGTGDYGYTFGSGTRLTVV.

Written as DNA, the CDR3 is TGTGCCAGCAGCTCAAGGACTAGCGGGGGGGAGACCCAGTACTTC. It codes for CASSSRTSGGETQYF. The genes are TRBV9 and TRBJ2-5; 14 bases align to TRBD2. The germline CDR1 and CDR2 sequences are SGDLS and YYNGEE. This CDR3 has 15 amino acids. J gave up 5 bases and V 4 bases, and 4 bases lay outside the gene matches.

The V gene is TRBV9, the J gene TRBJ2-2, with D maybe TRBD1 (5 bases). Trimming took off 4 bases at V and 6 bases at J, with 10 bases between the two ends. Per the germline V gene, CDR1 is SGDLS and CDR2 is YYNGEE. There are 13 residues in the CDR3. The CDR3 loop is CASSLSRAGELFF. The CDR3 DNA reads TGTGCCAGCAGCTTAAGCAGGGCCGGGGAGCTGTTTTTT.

J is TRBJ1-1 and V is TRBV29-1; weak D call: TRBD1 (6 bases). CDR1 is SQVTM and CDR2 is ANQGSEA in the germline V gene. The CDR3 has 13 amino acids. V was shortened by 4 bases and J by 1 base, with 10 bases between the two germline ends. CDR3 region: CSVVRGGNTEAFF. The CDR3 region has the DNA TGCAGCGTTGTGAGGGGGGGGAACACTGAAGCTTTCTTT. The variable domain in full, with the rest retrieved from reference TRBV29-1 and TRBJ1-1, is SAVISQKPSRDICQRGTSLTIQCQVDSQVTMMFWYRQQPGQSLTLIATANQGSEATYESGFVIDKFPISRPNLTFSTLTVSNMSPEDSSIYLCSVVRGGNTEAFFGQGTRLTVV.

V gene TRBV7-3 combines with J gene TRBJ1-2, with 9 bases identical to TRBD1. Germline-derived CDR1 and CDR2 are SGHTA and FQGTGA. The CDR3 spans 15 residues. V gave up 5 bases and J gave up 2 bases; unmatched junction bases: 6. This CDR3 reads CASSPRTGANYGYTF. The CDR3 nucleotides read TGTGCCAGCAGCCCACGGACAGGGGCCAACTATGGCTACACCTTC.

This clone occurred once. The chain employs TRBV2 and TRBJ1-2; D is ambiguous. The CDR3 totals 13 residues. Germline loops: CDR1 SNHLY, CDR2 FYNNEI. V was trimmed by 3 bases and J by 0 bases, leaving 5 bases between them. The DNA for the CDR3 is TGTGCCAGCAGTGACGAGGCTAACTATGGCTACACCTTC. This gives the protein CASSDEANYGYTF.

V gene TRBV6-5 combines with J gene TRBJ1-3, with TRBD1 identical over 8 bases. The CDR3 has 14 residues. V was clipped by 6 bases and J by 2 bases; unmatched bases: 3. From germline, CDR1 is MNHEY and CDR2 SVGAGI. CDR3 in DNA: TGTGCCAGCAGACGACAGGGGCCTGGAAACACCATATATTTT. Amino acids: CASRRQGPGNTIYF.

This rearrangement joins TRBV6-6 to TRBJ1-5; possibly TRBD1 for D (5 bases). V was trimmed by 5 bases and J by 0 bases, leaving 8 bases between them. From germline, CDR1 is MNHNY and CDR2 SVGAGI (reference sequence). This CDR3 has 14 amino acids. DNA of the CDR3: TGTGCCAGCAGTCAGACAGTTAGCAATCAGCCCCAGCATTTT. It is translated as CASSQTVSNQPQHF.

This clone was picked up many times. The chain has TRBV3-1 (or the pseudogene TRBV3-2) and TRBJ2-7; the D gene is possibly TRBD1 (6 bases). CDR3 size: 14 residues. Trimming shortened V by 4 bases and J by 3 bases, and 13 bases separated the two germline ends. CDR1 and CDR2 (germline): LGHDT, YNNKEL (reference sequence). The CDR3 loop is CASSLEGRGYEQYF. The CDR3 DNA is TGTGCCAGCAGCCTCGAGGGCAGGGGCTACGAGCAGTACTTC.

The V and J genes are TRBV2 and TRBJ2-5, with TRBD2 identical over 8 bases. From germline, CDR1 is SNHLY and CDR2 FYNNEI. V dropped 0 bases and J dropped 5; count of bases not matched to a gene: 5. The CDR3 totals 15 residues. CDR3 residues: CASSEALPGGETQYF. As DNA, the CDR3 is TGTGCCAGCAGTGAAGCGCTTCCGGGGGGGGAGACCCAGTACTTC.

The chain couples TRBV4-2 to TRBJ1-2; 8 bases match TRBD1. Per germline, CDR1 LGHNA and CDR2 YNFKEQ. The trim removed 0 bases at V and 7 bases at J, leaving 13 bases unmatched. There are 17 residues in the CDR3. The CDR3 nucleotides are TGTGCCAGCAGCCAAGATGAAGCGGGACAGGTTTTTCGTGGCTACACCTTC. It specifies CASSQDEAGQVFRGYTF.

The chain employs TRBV24-1 and TRBJ2-1; the match to TRBD2 covers 13 bases. This CDR3 region has 18 residues. The trim removed 3 bases at V and 0 bases at J, leaving 4 bases unmatched. The V gene's germline CDR1 is KGHDR and CDR2 SFDVKD. CDR3 region: CATSDPGLAGSSYNEQFF. The CDR3, as DNA: TGTGCCACCAGTGATCCGGGACTAGCGGGGTCCTCCTACAATGAGCAGTTCTTC.

The chain joins TRBV7-2 to TRBJ2-7, with 7 bases matching TRBD1. CDR3 size: 14 residues. In germline, CDR1 is SGHTA, CDR2 FQGNSA. The ends lost 3 bases at V and 2 bases at J; junction bases unmatched: 4. CDR3 sequence: CASSLGQSTYEQYF. DNA of the CDR3: TGTGCCAGCAGCTTGGGACAGAGTACCTACGAGCAGTACTTC. The full variable domain, with the rest looked up from reference TRBV7-2 and TRBJ2-7, is GAGVSQSPSNKVTEKGKDVELRCDPISGHTALYWYRQSLGQGLEFLIYFQGNSAPDKSGLPSDRFSAERTGGSVSTLTIQRTQQEDSAVYLCASSLGQSTYEQYFGPGTRLTVT.

The chain recombines TRBV5-5 with TRBJ2-3; no definite D call. Germline-derived CDR1 and CDR2 are SGHKS and YYEKEE (reference sequence). The CDR3 loop spans 15 amino acids. V shed 1 base and J shed 2 bases, with 11 bases lying between them. The CDR3 loop is CASSLSPRNTDTQYF. Written as DNA, the CDR3 is TGTGCCAGCAGCTTGTCGCCCAGGAACACAGATACGCAGTATTTT.

The chain has TRBV6-5 and TRBJ1-1; possible D gene TRBD1, 5 bases. This CDR3 spans 11 amino acids. The V gene's germline CDR1 is MNHEY and CDR2 SVGAGI. Trimming left V 9 bases short and J 5 bases short, with 10 bases between. The CDR3 sequence is CASQGWTEAFF. The CDR3 DNA is TGTGCCAGTCAGGGATGGACTGAAGCTTTCTTT.

This chain uses TRBV6-5 with TRBJ1-2, with D perhaps TRBD1 (6 bases). Germline-derived CDR1 and CDR2 are MNHEY and SVGAGI. The CDR3 covers 15 residues. V gave up 5 bases and J gave up 0 bases, with 13 bases separating them. CDR3 in amino acids: CASSPGQLANYGYTF. The CDR3 bases are TGTGCCAGCAGTCCCGGACAGCTAGCTAACTATGGCTACACCTTC.

The chain employs TRBV4-1 and TRBJ1-1; 8 nucleotides line up with TRBD1. CDR3 size: 16 residues. The V segment lost 1 base and the J segment 1 base; nucleotides outside the gene matches: 5. Germline V gene sequence: CDR1 MGHRA, CDR2 YSYEKL. The CDR3 is CASSQATGAGNTEAFF. DNA for the CDR3: TGCGCCAGCAGCCAAGCGACAGGGGCGGGGAACACTGAAGCTTTCTTT.

This sequence joins TRBV19 and TRBJ2-7; TRBD1 agrees at 7 bases. The CDR3 runs 15 residues. Trimming at V came to 1 base and at J to 2 bases, leaving 5 bases not matched to a gene. Germline lookup yields CDR1 LNHDA and CDR2 SQIVND (reference sequence). CDR3 sequence (DNA): TGTGCCAGTAGTATAGGACAGGGATATCCCTACGAGCAGTACTTC. It is translated as CASSIGQGYPYEQYF.

The rearrangement uses TRBV19 and TRBJ2-1, with 8 bases identical to TRBD2. Trimming cost V 5 bases and J 7 bases; bases outside gene matches: 4. CDR1 is LNHDA and CDR2 is SQIVND in the germline V gene (reference sequence). The CDR3 has 13 amino acids. CDR3 in DNA: TGTGCCAGTAGTCTGGGACTAGAGAATGAGCAGTTCTTC. Translating it yields CASSLGLENEQFF.

V and J are TRBV7-8 and TRBJ1-2, with D possibly TRBD1 on 6 matching bases. The CDR3 loop spans 15 amino acids. V lost 5 bases to trimming and J lost 2 bases, with 15 bases between them. The V gene's germline CDR1 is SGHVS and CDR2 FQNEAQ. Here the CDR3 reads CASSQQGRGNYGYTF. CDR3 nucleotides: TGTGCCAGCAGCCAACAGGGTCGGGGCAACTATGGCTACACCTTC.